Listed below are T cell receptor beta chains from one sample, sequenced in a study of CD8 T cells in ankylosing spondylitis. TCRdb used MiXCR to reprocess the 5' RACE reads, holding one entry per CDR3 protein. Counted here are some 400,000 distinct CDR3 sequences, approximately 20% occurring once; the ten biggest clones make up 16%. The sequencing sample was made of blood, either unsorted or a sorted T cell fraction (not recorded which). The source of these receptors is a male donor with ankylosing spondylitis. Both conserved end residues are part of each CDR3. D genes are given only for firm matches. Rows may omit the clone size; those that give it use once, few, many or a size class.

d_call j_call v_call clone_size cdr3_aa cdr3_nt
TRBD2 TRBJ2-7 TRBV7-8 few CASSIGGGRALEEQYF TGTGCCAGCAGCATAGGGGGCGGGAGGGCCTTGGAGGAGCAGTACTTC
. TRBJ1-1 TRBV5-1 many CASSLAGVGVNEAFF TGCGCCAGCAGCTTGGCGGGTGTCGGGGTGAATGAAGCTTTCTTT
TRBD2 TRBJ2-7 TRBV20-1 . CSAGGTSGTYEQYF TGCAGTGCGGGGGGGACTAGCGGGACCTACGAGCAGTACTTC
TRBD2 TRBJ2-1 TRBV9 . CASGGGTRNHNEQFF TGTGCCAGCGGAGGAGGGACTAGAAACCACAATGAGCAGTTCTTC
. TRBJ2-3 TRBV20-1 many CSARAPSMDTQYF TGCAGTGCTAGGGCCCCCTCTATGGATACGCAGTATTTT
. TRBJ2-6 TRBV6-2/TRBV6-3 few CASRESGANVLTF TGTGCCAGCCGTGAGTCTGGGGCCAACGTCCTGACTTTC
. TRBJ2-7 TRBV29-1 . CSVGTVYEQYF TGCAGCGTTGGGACAGTCTACGAGCAGTACTTC
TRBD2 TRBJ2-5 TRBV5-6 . CASSFLAGFRVNEETQYF TGTGCCAGCAGCTTCCTAGCGGGATTTAGGGTTAATGAGGAGACCCAGTACTTC
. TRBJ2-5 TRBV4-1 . CASSQPKGNLPETQYF TGCGCCAGCAGCCAACCAAAGGGTAACCTCCCGGAGACCCAGTACTTC
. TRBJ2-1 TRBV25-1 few CASELPSSYNEQFF TGTGCCAGCGAACTACCGAGCTCCTACAATGAGCAGTTCTTC
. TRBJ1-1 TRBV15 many CATSRVPATEAFF TGTGCCACCAGCAGAGTGCCGGCCACTGAAGCTTTCTTT
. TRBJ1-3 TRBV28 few CASSWGAVRSGNTIYF TGTGCCAGCAGTTGGGGAGCCGTTCGCTCTGGAAACACCATATATTTT
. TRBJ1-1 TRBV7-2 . CASSLRAGRTEAFF TGTGCCAGCAGCTTAAGGGCAGGGAGGACTGAAGCTTTCTTT
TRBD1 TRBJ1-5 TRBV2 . CASSGDRVGQPQHF TGTGCCAGCAGTGGGGACAGGGTAGGGCAGCCCCAGCATTTT
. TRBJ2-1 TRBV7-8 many CASSLLGMEGNEQFF TGTGCCAGCAGCTTACTCGGGATGGAAGGCAATGAGCAGTTCTTC
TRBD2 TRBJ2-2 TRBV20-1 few CSARDGTSGGNTGELFF TGCAGTGCTAGAGATGGTACTAGCGGAGGGAACACCGGGGAGCTGTTTTTT
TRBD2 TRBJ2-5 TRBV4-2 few CASSQDGDASGSQETQYF TGTGCCAGCAGCCAAGATGGGGACGCTAGCGGGAGCCAAGAGACCCAGTACTTC
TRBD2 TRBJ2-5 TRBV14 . CASSQETSGSRETQYF TGTGCCAGCAGCCAAGAAACTAGCGGGAGTAGGGAGACCCAGTACTTC
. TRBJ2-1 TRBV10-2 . CASSAGIRAGEQFF TGCGCCAGCAGCGCGGGAATCAGAGCCGGCGAGCAGTTCTTC